The present T cell receptor beta chain was sequenced within a study of vaccination effects on CD4 cells after COVID-19. V shed 1 base and J shed 5 bases, with 11 bases lying between them. The CDR3 sequence is 14 residues long. The germline V gene has CDR1 SGHTA and CDR2 FQGTGA. Generated by immunoSEQ multiplex PCR, the TCRdb table keeps only in-frame clones and is missing some. Of 40,000 to 45,000 clones listed, around 80% were seen once; the top ten hold approximately 3.8%. Following culture for nine to ten days, CD4+ T cells were isolated. PCR confirmed that the person was infected with SARS-CoV-2 between March and December 2020. All participants had two doses of either the BNT162b2 or mRNA-1273 vaccine. Study-level points and caveats: Clones of infection and vaccine origin contracted markedly late after vaccination.

Regarding this clone: Antigen specificity is unknown.

J is TRBJ2-5 and V is TRBV7-3; no reliable D call. This TCR was sampled from a human donor who had a prior SARS-CoV-2 infection. This specimen consisted of CD4+ T cells from PBMCs cultured without peptide, obtained after COVID-19 vaccination. CDR3 sequence: CASSLNPPPETQYF. The CDR3 coding sequence is TGTGCCAGCAGCTTAAATCCCCCCCCGGAGACCCAGTACTTC.